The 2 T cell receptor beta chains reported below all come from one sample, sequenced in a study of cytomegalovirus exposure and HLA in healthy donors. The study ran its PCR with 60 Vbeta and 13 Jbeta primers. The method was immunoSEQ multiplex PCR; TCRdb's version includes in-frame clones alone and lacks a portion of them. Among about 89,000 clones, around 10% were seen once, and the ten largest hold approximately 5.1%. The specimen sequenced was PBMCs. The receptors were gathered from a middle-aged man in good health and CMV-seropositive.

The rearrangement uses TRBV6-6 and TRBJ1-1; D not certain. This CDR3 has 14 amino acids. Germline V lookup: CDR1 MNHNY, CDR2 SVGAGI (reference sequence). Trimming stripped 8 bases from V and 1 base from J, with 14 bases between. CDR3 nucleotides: TGTGCCAGCGTGGTCCGTCAGGCGAACACTGAAGCTTTCTTT. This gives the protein CASVVRQANTEAFF.

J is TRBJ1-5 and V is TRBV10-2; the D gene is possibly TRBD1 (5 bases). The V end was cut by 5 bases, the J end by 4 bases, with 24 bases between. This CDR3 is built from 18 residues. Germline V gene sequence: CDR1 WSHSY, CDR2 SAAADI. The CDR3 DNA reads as TGCGCCAGCAGTCAGCCCTCAGGGAGGGCAAATCTTAATCAGCCCCAGCATTTT. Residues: CASSQPSGRANLNQPQHF.